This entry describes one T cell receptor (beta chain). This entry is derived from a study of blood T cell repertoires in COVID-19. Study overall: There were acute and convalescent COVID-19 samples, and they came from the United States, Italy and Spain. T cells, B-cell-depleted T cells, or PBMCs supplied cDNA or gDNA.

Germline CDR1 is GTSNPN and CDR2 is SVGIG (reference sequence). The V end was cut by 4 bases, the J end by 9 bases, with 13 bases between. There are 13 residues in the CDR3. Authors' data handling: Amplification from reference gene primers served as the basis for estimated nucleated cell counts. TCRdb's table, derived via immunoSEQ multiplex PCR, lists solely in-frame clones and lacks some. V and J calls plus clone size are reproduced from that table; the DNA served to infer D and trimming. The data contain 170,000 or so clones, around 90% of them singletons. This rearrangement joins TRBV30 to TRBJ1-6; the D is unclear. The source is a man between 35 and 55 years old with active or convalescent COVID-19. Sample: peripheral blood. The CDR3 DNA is TGTGCCTGGACGAGTCAGGAGGGTTCACCCCTCCACTTT. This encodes CAWTSQEGSPLHF. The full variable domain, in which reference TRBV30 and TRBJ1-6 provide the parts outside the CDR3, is SQTIHQWPATLVQPVGSPLSLECTVEGTSNPNLYWYRQAAGRGLQLLFYSVGIGQISSEVPQNLSASRPQDRQFILSSKKLLLSDSGFYLCAWTSQEGSPLHFGNGTRLTVT.